This TCR beta chain was sequenced for a study of T cell responses to AZD1222 COVID-19 vaccine. Study details: Combined were second doses at about 4 or about 12 weeks.

The protocol was immunoSEQ multiplex PCR, while the TCRdb copy is restricted to in-frame clones and leaves out a portion. Of about 100,000 clones listed, about nine tenths are singletons. Study conclusions and caveats: Most donors were white British, females outnumbered males, and clonal diversity was possibly underestimated. Baseline antibody screening turned up just six seropositive AZD1222 recipients. Unmutated variant regions reportedly attract nearly half of all spike-specific TCRs.

Regarding this clone: Its antigen is as yet unknown.

CDR1 and CDR2 from the germline V gene are MNHEY and SVGAGI. V was trimmed by 2 bases and J by 4 bases, leaving 12 bases between them. The CDR3 totals 14 residues. The clonotype originates from an adult in good health. Here the sequenced sample was peripheral blood, taken on day 0 of AZD1222 vaccination. The rearrangement uses TRBV6-5 and TRBJ2-7; D might be TRBD2 (6 bases). CDR3 protein: CASSYGGSRYEQYF. The CDR3 bases are TGTGCCAGCAGTTACGGGGGGAGTCGTTACGAGCAGTACTTC.